These 6 T cell receptor beta chains originate from one sample sequenced in a study of cytomegalovirus exposure and HLA in healthy donors. PCR was performed using 60 Vbeta and 13 Jbeta primers. This table comes from immunoSEQ multiplex PCR, and its TCRdb copy is limited to in-frame clones, with some not included. The profile shows 150,000 to 200,000 clones, approximately 84% of them singletons. Material: PBMCs. These TCRs come from a girl in the first two years of life in good health and CMV-seronegative.

Remarks on this clone: Other nucleotide sequences in the sample specify the same CDR3. The gene calls are TRBV6-1 and TRBJ1-1; D unresolved. This CDR3 has 14 amino acids. V lost 9 bases to trimming and J lost 4 bases, with 18 bases between them. Germline V gene lookup returns CDR1 MNHNS and CDR2 SASEGT. Here the CDR3 DNA reads TGTGCCAGTAGCTACCGGGGTCGGGTCACTGAAGCTTTCTTT. This translates into CASSYRGRVTEAFF.

The chain recombines TRBV27 with TRBJ1-1, with D perhaps TRBD1 (5 bases). The germline gives CDR1 MNHEY, CDR2 SMNVEV (reference sequence). The ends were cut back, 3 bases at V and 6 bases at J, with 11 bases in the middle. The length of the CDR3 is 13 residues. CDR3 DNA: TGTGCCAGCAGTTTTAGGACATTCGCTGAAGCTTTCTTT. It is translated as CASSFRTFAEAFF.

The chain uses TRBV30 and TRBJ2-5; possibly TRBD2 for D (6 bases). Trimming stripped 7 bases from V and 9 bases from J, with 27 bases between. The CDR3 has 15 residues. Per germline, CDR1 GTSNPN and CDR2 SVGIG (reference sequence). CDR3 residues: CAYNPGGSLPAPQYF. The CDR3 DNA follows: TGTGCCTATAATCCCGGGGGTAGCTTACCGGCGCCCCAGTACTTC.

The J gene is TRBJ1-2, the V gene TRBV5-6; D gene unclear. Trimming cost V 3 bases and J 3 bases, with 12 bases left between them. CDR1 SGHDT and CDR2 YYEEEE come from the germline V gene. This CDR3 region has 14 residues. DNA for the CDR3: TGTGCCAGCAGCTCCCCGTCCGGGGACTATGGCTACACCTTC. Its protein product is CASSSPSGDYGYTF. Full variable domain (rest looked up from reference TRBV5-6 and TRBJ1-2): DAGVTQSPTHLIKTRGQQVTLRCSPKSGHDTVSWYQQALGQGPQFIFQYYEEEERQRGNFPDRFSGHQFPNYSSELNVNALLLGDSALYLCASSSPSGDYGYTFGSGTRLTVV.

The rearrangement uses TRBV4-1 and TRBJ2-6; tentative D call: TRBD1 (5 bases). Looked up from germline, CDR1 is MGHRA and CDR2 is YSYEKL. V was cut by 6 bases and J by 0 bases, with 18 bases left in between. The CDR3 contains 18 residues. The CDR3 region has the DNA TGCGCCAGCAGTCGTCTGCCAGGGTTAAGCTCTGGGGCCAACGTCCTGACTTTC. Translated, it gives CASSRLPGLSSGANVLTF.

The chain recombines TRBV4-2 with TRBJ2-7; 8 bases are a match to TRBD2. J gave up 3 bases and V 2 bases, and 6 bases lay outside the gene matches. Germline values: CDR1 LGHNA, CDR2 YNFKEQ. This CDR3 has 15 residues. DNA of the CDR3: TGTGCCAGCAGCCAACTGACTAGCGAGAGCTACGAGCAGTACTTC. This sequence encodes CASSQLTSESYEQYF.